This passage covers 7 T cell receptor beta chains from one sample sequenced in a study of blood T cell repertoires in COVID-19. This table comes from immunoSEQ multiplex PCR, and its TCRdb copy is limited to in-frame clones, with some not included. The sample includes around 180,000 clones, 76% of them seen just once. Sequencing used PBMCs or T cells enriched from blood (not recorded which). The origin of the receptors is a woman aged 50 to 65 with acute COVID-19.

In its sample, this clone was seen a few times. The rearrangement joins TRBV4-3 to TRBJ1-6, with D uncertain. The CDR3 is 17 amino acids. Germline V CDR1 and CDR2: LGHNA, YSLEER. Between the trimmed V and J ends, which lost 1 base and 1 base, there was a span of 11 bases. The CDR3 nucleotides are TGCGCCAGCAGCCAAGGGGAGACGAGGTCCTATAATTCACCCCTCCACTTT. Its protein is CASSQGETRSYNSPLHF.

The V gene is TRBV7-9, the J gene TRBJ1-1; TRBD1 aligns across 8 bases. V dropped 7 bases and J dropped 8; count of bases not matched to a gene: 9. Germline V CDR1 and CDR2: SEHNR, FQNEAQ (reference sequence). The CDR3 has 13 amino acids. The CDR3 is CASTGTGKTEAFF. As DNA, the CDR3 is TGTGCCAGCACCGGGACAGGAAAGACAGAAGCTTTCTTT.

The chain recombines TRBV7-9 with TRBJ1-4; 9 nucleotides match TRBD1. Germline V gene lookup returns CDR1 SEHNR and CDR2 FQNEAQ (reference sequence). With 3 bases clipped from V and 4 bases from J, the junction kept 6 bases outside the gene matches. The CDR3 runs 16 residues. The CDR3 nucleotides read TGTGCCAGCAGCTTCAACCCGGGACAGGGTAATGAAAAACTGTTTTTT. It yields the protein CASSFNPGQGNEKLFF.

The CDR3 DNA is TGCGCCAGCAGCTTGGGCTTCGGGGACAGGGGAGTTGGAGGCTACACCTTC. Translation gives CASSLGFGDRGVGGYTF. The chain couples TRBV5-1 to TRBJ1-2; 10 bases align to TRBD1. CDR3 length: 17 amino acids. Losses at the gene ends were 0 bases for V and 8 bases for J; bases not matched to a gene: 13. The germline V gene has CDR1 SGHRS and CDR2 YFSETQ.

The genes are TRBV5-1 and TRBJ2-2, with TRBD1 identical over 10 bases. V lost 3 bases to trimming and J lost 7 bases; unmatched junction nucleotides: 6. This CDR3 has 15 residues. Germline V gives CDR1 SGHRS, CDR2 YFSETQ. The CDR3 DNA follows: TGCGCCAGCAGCTATGACAGGGGGCTCGTCGGGGAGCTGTTTTTT. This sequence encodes CASSYDRGLVGELFF.

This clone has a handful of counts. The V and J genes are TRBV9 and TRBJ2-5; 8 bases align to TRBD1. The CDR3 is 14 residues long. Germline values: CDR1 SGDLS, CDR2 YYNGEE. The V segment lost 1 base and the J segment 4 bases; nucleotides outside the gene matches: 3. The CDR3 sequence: CASSVPGTGETQYF. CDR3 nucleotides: TGTGCCAGCAGCGTACCCGGGACAGGAGAGACCCAGTACTTC.

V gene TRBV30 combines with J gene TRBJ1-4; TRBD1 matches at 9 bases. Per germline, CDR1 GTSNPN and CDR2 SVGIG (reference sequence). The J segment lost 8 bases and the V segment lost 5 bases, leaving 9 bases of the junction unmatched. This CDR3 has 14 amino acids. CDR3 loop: CAWDKQGAREKLFF. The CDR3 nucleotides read TGTGCCTGGGACAAACAGGGGGCCAGGGAAAAACTGTTTTTT.